The 5 T cell receptor beta chains given below trace back to one sample, sequenced in a study of shared clonotypes between healthy human individuals. CD45RO-negative cells were positively selected for CCR7, leaving out terminally differentiated effector memory CD45RA+ cells. The repertoire was sequenced with immunoSEQ multiplex PCR; TCRdb's copy has only in-frame clones and lacks some. The sample carries around 2.1 million clones, under 95% recorded once. The sample comprised naive CD8+ T cells from PBMCs. The source of these receptors is a man between 18 and 29 years old in good health. Some clones in this sample may be carry-over from other donors' samples.

The chain employs TRBV5-6 and TRBJ1-1; no clear D. The germline V and J ends were trimmed by 4 bases and 0 bases, with 13 bases remaining between them. This CDR3 is 15 amino acids long. Germline CDR1 and CDR2: SGHDT and YYEEEE. CDR3 amino acids: CASSPRTVMNTEAFF. DNA for the CDR3: TGTGCCAGCAGCCCCCGGACGGTTATGAACACTGAAGCTTTCTTT.

This chain links TRBV7-2 with TRBJ2-1, with D possibly TRBD1 on 6 matching bases. With 10 bases removed from V and 2 bases from J, the gap between germline ends came to 21 bases. The CDR3 sequence is 16 residues long. Germline V gene sequence: CDR1 SGHTA, CDR2 FQGNSA. This chain's CDR3 is CATSPRPDSTYNEQFF. The CDR3, as DNA: TGTGCCACCTCCCCCCGGCCGGACAGTACCTACAATGAGCAGTTCTTC.

The chain is built from TRBV7-8 and TRBJ2-6; tentatively, D is TRBD1 or TRBD2 (5 bases each). Germline V gene sequence: CDR1 SGHVS, CDR2 FQNEAQ. CDR3 length: 18 residues. V shed 5 bases and J shed 0 bases, with 17 bases lying between them. Here the CDR3 reads CASSVIPGPSSGANVLTF. CDR3 sequence (DNA): TGTGCCAGCAGCGTAATACCGGGACCGAGCTCTGGGGCCAACGTCCTGACTTTC.

This clone was seen only once. The chain has TRBV7-9 and TRBJ2-3; D is unresolved. With 3 bases removed from V and 3 bases from J, the gap between germline ends came to 10 bases. Per the germline V gene, CDR1 is SEHNR and CDR2 is FQNEAQ (reference sequence). The CDR3 is 14 residues long. The CDR3 loop reads CASSLTGGTDTQYF. CDR3 coding DNA: TGTGCCAGCAGCTTGACGGGCGGTACAGATACGCAGTATTTT.

The chain employs TRBV5-1 and TRBJ2-7; D tentatively fits TRBD1 or TRBD2 (5 bases each). The CDR3 totals 15 residues. Germline V gene lookup returns CDR1 SGHRS and CDR2 YFSETQ. The ends were cut back, 5 bases at V and 3 bases at J, with 18 bases in the middle. Here the CDR3 reads CASSSSRERVYEQYF. CDR3 sequence (DNA): TGCGCCAGCAGTAGCTCCAGGGAGAGGGTCTACGAGCAGTACTTC.